These 13 T cell receptor beta chains were sequenced from one sample in a study of blood T cell repertoires in COVID-19. Data came from immunoSEQ multiplex PCR; TCRdb stores just in-frame clones and leaves some out. The sample lists 150,000 to 180,000 clones; around 85% were seen once. The sequencing input was peripheral blood. The receptor set was obtained from a woman aged 55-70 years with acute or convalescent COVID-19.

This chain links TRBV13 with TRBJ1-3, with a possible D match to TRBD1 (6 bases). Germline CDR1 reads PRHDT; CDR2 reads FYEKMQ (reference sequence). The CDR3 is made up of 16 amino acids. Trimming left V 4 bases short and J 0 bases short, with 13 bases between. CDR3 DNA sequence: TGTGCCAGCAGCTCCACAGGGTCCAGCTCTGGAAACACCATATATTTT. Its translation is CASSSTGSSSGNTIYF.

The chain has TRBV6-2 or TRBV6-3 and TRBJ2-5; 7 bases match TRBD1. Germline loops: CDR1 MNHEY, CDR2 SVGEGT. The CDR3 extends over 14 amino acids. Trimming at V came to 5 bases and at J to 2 bases, leaving 5 bases not matched to a gene. The CDR3 bases are TGTGCCAGCAGTCGACAGGGCCCACAAGAGACCCAGTACTTC. Translating gives CASSRQGPQETQYF.

The V call is TRBV30, the J call TRBJ1-6; 9 bases line up with TRBD1. There are 15 residues in the CDR3. Looked up from germline, CDR1 is GTSNPN and CDR2 is SVGIG (reference sequence). V was clipped by 0 bases and J by 5 bases; unmatched bases: 2. As DNA, the CDR3 is TGTGCCTGGAGTGTATGGACAGGGGATAATTCACCCCTCCACTTT. As protein: CAWSVWTGDNSPLHF.

This chain joins TRBV12-3 or TRBV12-4 and TRBJ1-1, with D uncertain. V was pared by 7 bases and J by 3 bases, with 12 bases between. The CDR3 consists of 13 residues. In DNA form, the CDR3 reads TGTGCCAGCACCTTGACATCAGACACTGAAGCTTTCTTT. Amino acid sequence: CASTLTSDTEAFF.

The chain joins TRBV11-2 to TRBJ1-6, with TRBD1 matching over 7 bases. J lost 9 bases, V lost 1 base, and 6 bases had no gene match. CDR3 length: 15 amino acids. Germline assignment: CDR1 SGHAT and CDR2 FQNNGV. Written as DNA, the CDR3 is TGTGCCAGCAGCTTAGTCGGCAGGGGGTTTTCACCCCTCCACTTT. The encoded protein is CASSLVGRGFSPLHF.

This clone turned up a few times. This chain links TRBV11-3 with TRBJ1-5, with TRBD1 identical over 7 bases. Germline V gene sequence: CDR1 SGHNT, CDR2 YENEEA. V dropped 2 bases and J dropped 3; count of bases not matched to a gene: 7. The CDR3 has 16 residues. The CDR3 bases are TGTGCCAGCAGCTTAAACAGGGGCCTGTTCAATCAGCCCCAGCATTTT. The encoded protein is CASSLNRGLFNQPQHF.

The chain employs TRBV4-1 and TRBJ2-5, with D maybe TRBD2 (6 bases). This CDR3 comprises 15 residues. Between the trimmed V and J ends, which lost 1 base and 3 bases, there was a span of 12 bases. Per the germline V gene, CDR1 is MGHRA and CDR2 is YSYEKL. The CDR3 DNA is TGCGCCAGCAGCCAAGGACCCAGGACTAAAGAGACCCAGTACTTC. This codes for CASSQGPRTKETQYF.

The V call is TRBV24-1, the J call TRBJ2-1; 11 nucleotides align to TRBD2. CDR1 is KGHDR and CDR2 is SFDVKD in the germline V gene. V lost 4 bases and J lost 6; bases outside the gene matches: 4. The length of the CDR3 is 15 residues. The chain's CDR3 is CATSELAGGPNEQFF. The CDR3 bases are TGTGCCACCAGTGAGTTAGCGGGGGGGCCCAATGAGCAGTTCTTC.

The chain carries TRBV7-2 and TRBJ2-1, with TRBD2 as a possible D gene (6 bases). The CDR3 covers 15 residues. The germline gives CDR1 SGHTA, CDR2 FQGNSA. Trimming took 1 base from V and 5 from J, leaving 12 bases between them. The CDR3 DNA reads TGTGCCAGCAGCTTAGGGGGGACGGGAGACAATGAGCAGTTCTTC. Its protein is CASSLGGTGDNEQFF.

This chain connects TRBV11-2 to TRBJ1-4, with D uncertain. V gave up 6 bases and J gave up 8 bases, with 16 bases separating them. The germline V gene encodes CDR1 SGHAT and CDR2 FQNNGV. The CDR3 loop spans 14 amino acids. CDR3 amino acids: CASSFTRVGEKLFF. The DNA of the CDR3 is TGTGCCAGCAGTTTTACCAGAGTGGGCGAAAAACTGTTTTTT.

DNA for the CDR3: TGTGCCAGCCGTCTCGACAGGGTCTGGGGAGAGACCCAGTACTTC. Protein sequence: CASRLDRVWGETQYF. This rearrangement joins TRBV27 to TRBJ2-5; TRBD1 matches 7 bases. The CDR3 is 15 residues long. CDR1 is MNHEY, CDR2 SMNVEV, per germline (reference sequence). J gave up 4 bases and V 8 bases, and 13 bases lay outside the gene matches.

The chain links TRBV5-1 to TRBJ1-1; D uncertain. The germline gives CDR1 SGHRS, CDR2 YFSETQ. The CDR3 loop spans 13 amino acids. V was cut by 4 bases and J by 4 bases, with 11 bases left in between. CDR3: CASSPIGFTEAFF. CDR3 DNA: TGCGCCAGCAGCCCGATCGGTTTCACTGAAGCTTTCTTT.

V usage is TRBV25-1 and J usage is TRBJ1-2, with 8 bases lining up with TRBD1. J gave up 4 bases and V 5 bases, and 9 bases lay outside the gene matches. The germline V gene has CDR1 MGHDK and CDR2 SYGVNS. This CDR3 comprises 15 residues. CDR3 in DNA: TGTGCCAGCAGTTTATCAGGGGGCGCGGGCTATGGCTACACCTTC. Amino acid sequence: CASSLSGGAGYGYTF.